This T cell receptor beta chain emerged from a study of CD8+ T cells in alopecia areata. Study findings and constraints: With patients, TCR sharing proved less clear than in mice, a difference possibly related to HLA. Scalp specimens additionally yield sequences from normal skin's resident alphabeta T cells. Especially in alopecia totalis/universalis, lesional scalp showed greater clonality than normal scalp did.

Germline V gene data show CDR1 as MNHEY and CDR2 as SMNVEV (reference sequence). After removal of 8 bases from V and 10 bases from J, the junction contained 17 bases not matched to a gene. CDR3 length equals 15 residues. TCR sequencing used cDNA made by reverse transcription of extracted RNA. The repertoire was sequenced with immunoSEQ multiplex PCR; TCRdb's copy has only in-frame clones and lacks some. Counted here are 95,000 to 110,000 clones, approximately 58% occurring once; the ten biggest clones make up around 8.8%. Comments on this clone: Its specificity is unknown.

The sequence came from a human donor in good health. Sequenced material: CD4+ T cells sorted from blood. The chain combines TRBV27 with TRBJ2-1; 7 positions match TRBD2. CDR3: CASLTMASGSGEQFF. CDR3 bases: TGTGCCAGCCTCACTATGGCTAGCGGTTCGGGGGAGCAGTTCTTC.